Below are 14 T cell receptor beta chains sequenced from a single sample in a study of T cells in Graves' hyperthyroidism and ophthalmopathy. Amplified TCR beta CDR3 regions derived from RNA transcripts. An initial round of RT-PCR targeting the TCR CDR3 relied on the HTBI primer set. Each CDR3 protein gets one entry after TCRdb re-called the multiplex PCR reads with MiXCR. The table has around 760,000 distinct CDR3 sequences, around 40% seen once; the top ten hold 30% to 40%. The sequenced material came from blood. These receptors came from a middle-aged woman with Graves' hyperthyroidism.

On this clonotype: This sequence may be a read error, since a much larger clone differs from it by one base. The genes are TRBV11-2 and TRBJ2-2; 12 nucleotides match TRBD1. The CDR3 totals 15 residues. From germline, CDR1 is SGHAT and CDR2 FQNNGV. The CDR3 loop is CASSLGTGGSGELLF. DNA for the CDR3: TGTGCCAGCAGCCTGGGGACAGGGGGCTCCGGGGAGCTGCTTTTT.

The J gene is TRBJ2-7, the V gene TRBV28, with D unresolved. Germline V gives CDR1 MDHEN, CDR2 SYDVKM. The germline V and J ends were trimmed by 6 bases and 3 bases, with 18 bases remaining between them. The CDR3 runs 15 residues. This CDR3 is CASSLGRLADYEQYF. CDR3 sequence (DNA): TGTGCCAGCAGCTTAGGACGACTTGCCGACTACGAGCAGTACTTC.

The sample holds many counts of this clonotype. The chain combines TRBV7-8 with TRBJ1-1; 8 nucleotides agree with TRBD1. Germline CDR1 and CDR2: SGHVS and FQNEAQ. The CDR3 is 15 residues long. The V gene end was trimmed by 3 bases and the J gene end by 6 bases; junction bases not matched to a gene: 9. CDR3 amino acids: CASSLDREWGSEAFF. The CDR3 DNA is TGTGCCAGCAGCTTGGACAGGGAATGGGGTTCTGAAGCTTTCTTT.

This clonotype was observed a few times. The chain combines TRBV5-1 with TRBJ1-3; D unresolved. The germline V and J ends were trimmed by 1 base and 0 bases, with 8 bases remaining between them. CDR1 SGHRS and CDR2 YFSETQ come from the germline V gene. The CDR3 consists of 15 residues. CDR3 protein: CASSLRGASGNTIYF. CDR3 coding DNA: TGCGCCAGCAGCTTGCGCGGTGCCTCTGGAAACACCATATATTTT.

Comments on this clonotype: This CDR3 fails to terminate in the conserved phenylalanine or tryptophan, so it likely reflects a read error. V usage is TRBV12-3 or TRBV12-4 and J usage is TRBJ2-7; TRBD1 aligns across 9 bases. The CDR3 length is 12 residues. V shed 8 bases, J shed 5 bases, and the junction held 4 bases outside the gene matches. CDR3 nucleotide sequence: TGTGCCAGCGGGGACAGGGCTCACGAGCAGTACCTC. Its protein is CASGDRAHEQYL.

The chain carries TRBV5-1 and TRBJ2-5; the match to TRBD2 covers 15 bases. V shed 2 bases, J shed 4 bases, and the junction held 6 bases outside the gene matches. Germline V gives CDR1 SGHRS, CDR2 YFSETQ. This CDR3 region has 17 residues. The CDR3 DNA follows: TGCGCCAGCAGCTTCGGGACTAGCGGGAGGAAGGCAGAGACCCAGTACTTC. Its protein is CASSFGTSGRKAETQYF.

The chain employs TRBV14 and TRBJ1-2; 7 bases line up with TRBD1. Germline V gives CDR1 SGHDN, CDR2 FVKESK. This CDR3 contains 15 residues. After removal of 1 base from V and 5 bases from J, the junction contained 7 bases not matched to a gene. The CDR3 spells CASSQVGQNGYGYTF. CDR3 coding DNA: TGTGCCAGCAGCCAAGTGGGACAGAACGGGTATGGCTACACCTTC.

Comment on this clonotype: A read error is possible here, since a much larger clone lies one base away. This sequence joins TRBV5-1 and TRBJ1-2, with D hard to call. This CDR3 is 10 amino acids long. Germline assignment: CDR1 SGHRS and CDR2 YFSETQ. CDR3 residues: CTQRVYGYTF. CDR3 coding DNA: TGCACACAGCGGGTTTATGGCTACACCTTC.

The V call is TRBV6-1, the J call TRBJ2-5; D unclear. In germline, CDR1 is MNHNS, CDR2 SASEGT. The CDR3 is made up of 10 amino acids. V dropped 8 bases and J dropped 10 bases, with 11 bases sitting between them. This CDR3 is CASRVGDQYF. CDR3 DNA sequence: TGTGCCAGCCGTGTTGGGGACCAGTACTTC.

The rearrangement links TRBV4-1 to TRBJ1-2, with D unresolved. CDR1 and CDR2 from the germline V gene are MGHRA and YSYEKL. V was pared by 0 bases and J by 2 bases, with 10 bases between. This CDR3 region has 15 residues. CDR3 residues: CASSQDARENYGYTF. CDR3 nucleotides: TGCGCCAGCAGCCAAGATGCACGGGAAAACTATGGCTACACCTTC.

This clonotype was counted only a few times. The chain employs TRBV2 and TRBJ1-4; weak D call: TRBD1 (5 bases). Trimming took 1 base from V and 0 from J, leaving 9 bases between them. From germline, CDR1 is SNHLY and CDR2 FYNNEI. The CDR3 has 16 residues. The CDR3 DNA reads TGTGCCAGCAGTGAAGGTACAGGTGCAACTAATGAAAAACTGTTTTTT. It specifies CASSEGTGATNEKLFF.

This clonotype occurred a few times. The rearrangement joins TRBV5-6 to TRBJ2-2; no firm D call. V shed 4 bases and J shed 9 bases, with 19 bases lying between them. CDR3 length equals 15 residues. The germline V gene encodes CDR1 SGHDT and CDR2 YYEEEE. CDR3 region: CASSRGRAVSRELFF. As DNA, the CDR3 is TGTGCCAGCAGCCGCGGCCGGGCCGTCAGCCGGGAGCTGTTTTTT.

In this sample, this clonotype turned up many times. The chain links TRBV5-4 to TRBJ1-1; 9 bases align to TRBD1. Germline assignment: CDR1 SGHNT and CDR2 YYREEE (reference sequence). This CDR3 has 17 amino acids. V was pared by 3 bases and J by 1 base, with 10 bases of the junction left unmatched. The CDR3 region is CASSSQGQGRPNTEAFF. The CDR3 bases are TGTGCCAGCAGCTCACAAGGACAGGGGCGACCGAACACTGAAGCTTTCTTT.

This clonotype was picked up a small number of times. The chain uses TRBV29-1 and TRBJ2-2; 9 nucleotides align to TRBD1. J was trimmed by 3 bases and V by 5 bases; bases with no gene match: 10. The CDR3 spans 16 residues. The germline V gene has CDR1 SQVTM and CDR2 ANQGSEA. CDR3 DNA: TGCAGCGTTCGGGGTAGGGGACAGGGTCACACCGGGGAGCTGTTTTTT. It translates to CSVRGRGQGHTGELFF.